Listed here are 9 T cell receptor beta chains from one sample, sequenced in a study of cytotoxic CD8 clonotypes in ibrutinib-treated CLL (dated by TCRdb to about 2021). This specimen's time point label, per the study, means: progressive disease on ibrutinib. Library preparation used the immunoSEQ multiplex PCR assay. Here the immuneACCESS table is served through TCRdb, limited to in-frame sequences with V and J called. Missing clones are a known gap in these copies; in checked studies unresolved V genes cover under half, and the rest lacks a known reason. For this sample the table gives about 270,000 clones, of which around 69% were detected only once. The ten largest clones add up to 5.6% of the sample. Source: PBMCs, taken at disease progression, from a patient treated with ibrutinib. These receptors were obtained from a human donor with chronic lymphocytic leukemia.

CDR3 nucleotides: TGTGCCACCCGTCCGGCGGGAGGGCCGTACGAGCAGTACTTC. Translating gives CATRPAGGPYEQYF. J is TRBJ2-7 and V is TRBV27; 9 bases match TRBD2. With 10 bases clipped from V and 4 bases from J, the junction kept 11 bases outside the gene matches. The CDR3 covers 14 residues. From germline, CDR1 is MNHEY and CDR2 SMNVEV (reference sequence).

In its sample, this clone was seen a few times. CDR3: CASSFETHPTDTQYF. CDR3 coding DNA: TGTGCCAGCAGCTTTGAAACTCATCCTACAGATACGCAGTATTTT. The chain recombines TRBV7-8 with TRBJ2-3; D gene unclear. This CDR3 region has 15 residues. The germline gives CDR1 SGHVS, CDR2 FQNEAQ. V was shortened by 3 bases and J by 3 bases, with 13 bases between the two germline ends.

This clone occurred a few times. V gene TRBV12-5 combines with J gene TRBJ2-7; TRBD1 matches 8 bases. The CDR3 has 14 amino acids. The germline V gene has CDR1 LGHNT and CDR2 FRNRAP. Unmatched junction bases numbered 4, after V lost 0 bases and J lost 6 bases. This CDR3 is CASGLVPTGGEQYF. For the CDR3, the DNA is TGTGCTAGTGGTTTGGTACCAACAGGGGGCGAGCAGTACTTC.

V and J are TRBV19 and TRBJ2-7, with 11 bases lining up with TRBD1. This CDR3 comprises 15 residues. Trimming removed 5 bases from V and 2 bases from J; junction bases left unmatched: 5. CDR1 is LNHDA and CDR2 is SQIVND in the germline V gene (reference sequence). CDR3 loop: CASSARDRGTYEQYF. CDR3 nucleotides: TGTGCCAGTAGTGCAAGGGACAGGGGGACCTACGAGCAGTACTTC.

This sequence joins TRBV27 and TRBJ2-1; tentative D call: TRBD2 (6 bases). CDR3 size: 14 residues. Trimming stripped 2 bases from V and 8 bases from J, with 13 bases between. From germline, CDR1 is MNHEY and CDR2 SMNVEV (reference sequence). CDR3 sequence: CASSLGGLGDEQFF. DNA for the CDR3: TGTGCCAGCAGTTTAGGGGGGTTAGGGGATGAGCAGTTCTTC.

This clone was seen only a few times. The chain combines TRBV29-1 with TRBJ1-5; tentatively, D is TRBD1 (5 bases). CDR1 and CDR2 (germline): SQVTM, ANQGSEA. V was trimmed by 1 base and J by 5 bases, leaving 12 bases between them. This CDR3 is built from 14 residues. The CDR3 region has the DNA TGCAGCGTTGAAGCGGGGCAGGACTATCAGCCCCAGCATTTT. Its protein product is CSVEAGQDYQPQHF.

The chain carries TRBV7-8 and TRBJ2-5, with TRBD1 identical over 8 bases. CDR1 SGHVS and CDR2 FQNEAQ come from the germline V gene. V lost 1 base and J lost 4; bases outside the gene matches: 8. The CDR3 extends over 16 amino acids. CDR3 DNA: TGTGCCAGCAGCTTAGAAGGGACAGGTTTGGGAGAGACCCAGTACTTC. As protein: CASSLEGTGLGETQYF.

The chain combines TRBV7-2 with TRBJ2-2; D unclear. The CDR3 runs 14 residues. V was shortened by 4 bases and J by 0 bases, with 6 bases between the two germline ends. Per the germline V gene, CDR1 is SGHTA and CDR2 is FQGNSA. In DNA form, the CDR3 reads TGTGCCAGCAGCTACGACGCGAACACCGGGGAGCTGTTTTTT. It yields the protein CASSYDANTGELFF.

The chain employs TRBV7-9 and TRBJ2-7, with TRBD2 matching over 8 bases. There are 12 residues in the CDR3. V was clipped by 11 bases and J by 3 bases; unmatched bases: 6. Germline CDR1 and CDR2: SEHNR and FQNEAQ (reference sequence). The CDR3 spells CAVGTSNYEQYF. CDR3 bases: TGTGCCGTAGGGACTAGTAACTACGAGCAGTACTTC.